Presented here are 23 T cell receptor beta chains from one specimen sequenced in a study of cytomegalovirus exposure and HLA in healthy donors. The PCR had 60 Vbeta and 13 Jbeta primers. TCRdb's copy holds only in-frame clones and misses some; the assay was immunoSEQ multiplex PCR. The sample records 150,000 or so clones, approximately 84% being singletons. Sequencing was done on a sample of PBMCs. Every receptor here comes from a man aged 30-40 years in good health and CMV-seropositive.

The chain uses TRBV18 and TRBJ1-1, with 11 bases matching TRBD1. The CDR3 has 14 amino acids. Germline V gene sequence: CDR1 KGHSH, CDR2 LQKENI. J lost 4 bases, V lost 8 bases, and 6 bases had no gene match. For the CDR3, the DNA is TGTGCCAGCGTATCGGGACAGGGGGGCACTGAAGCTTTCTTT. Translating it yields CASVSGQGGTEAFF. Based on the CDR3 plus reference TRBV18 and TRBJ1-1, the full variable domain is NAGVMQNPRHLVRRRGQEARLRCSPMKGHSHVYWYRQLPEEGLKFMVYLQKENIIDESGMPKERFSAEFPKEGPSILRIQQVVRGDSAAYFCASVSGQGGTEAFFGQGTRLTVV.

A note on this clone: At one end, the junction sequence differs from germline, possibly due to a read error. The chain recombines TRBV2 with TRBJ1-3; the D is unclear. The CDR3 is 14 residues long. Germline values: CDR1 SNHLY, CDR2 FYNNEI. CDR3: CAGSRAAEGNTIYF. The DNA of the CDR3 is TGTGCCGGCAGTCGAGCTGCTGAAGGAAACACCATATATTTT.

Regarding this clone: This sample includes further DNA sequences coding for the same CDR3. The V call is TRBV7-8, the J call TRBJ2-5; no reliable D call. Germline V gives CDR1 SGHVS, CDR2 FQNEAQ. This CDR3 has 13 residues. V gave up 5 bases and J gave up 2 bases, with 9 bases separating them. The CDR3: CASSLGQQETQYF. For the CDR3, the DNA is TGTGCCAGCAGCCTTGGGCAACAAGAGACCCAGTACTTC. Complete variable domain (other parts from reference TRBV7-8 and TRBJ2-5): GAGVSQSPRYKVAKRGQDVALRCDPISGHVSLFWYQQALGQGPEFLTYFQNEAQLDKSGLPSDRFFAERPEGSVSTLKIQRTQQEDSAVYLCASSLGQQETQYFGPGTRLLVL.

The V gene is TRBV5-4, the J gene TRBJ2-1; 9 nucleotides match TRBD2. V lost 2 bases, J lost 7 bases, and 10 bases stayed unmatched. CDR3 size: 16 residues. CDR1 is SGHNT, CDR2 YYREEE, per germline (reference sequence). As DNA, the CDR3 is TGTGCCAGCAGCTTTTTTCATAGCGGGGGAGCGAATGAGCAGTTCTTC. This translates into CASSFFHSGGANEQFF.

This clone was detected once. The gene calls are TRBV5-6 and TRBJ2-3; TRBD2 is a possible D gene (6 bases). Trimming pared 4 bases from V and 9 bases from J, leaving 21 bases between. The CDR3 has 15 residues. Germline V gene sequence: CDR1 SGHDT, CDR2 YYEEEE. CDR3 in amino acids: CASSPGGGRIWTQYF. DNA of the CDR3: TGTGCCAGCAGCCCCGGGGGTGGGAGGATTTGGACGCAGTATTTT.

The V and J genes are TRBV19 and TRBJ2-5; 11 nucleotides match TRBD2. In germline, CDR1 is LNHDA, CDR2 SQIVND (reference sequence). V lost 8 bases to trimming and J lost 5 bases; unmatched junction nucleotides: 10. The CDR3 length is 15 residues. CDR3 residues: CASLSSGGAGETQYF. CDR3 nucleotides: TGTGCCAGTCTAAGTAGCGGGGGGGCCGGGGAGACCCAGTACTTC. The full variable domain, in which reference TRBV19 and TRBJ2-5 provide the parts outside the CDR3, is DGGITQSPKYLFRKEGQNVTLSCEQNLNHDAMYWYRQDPGQGLRLIYYSQIVNDFQKGDIAEGYSVSREKKESFPLTVTSAQKNPTAFYLCASLSSGGAGETQYFGPGTRLLVL.

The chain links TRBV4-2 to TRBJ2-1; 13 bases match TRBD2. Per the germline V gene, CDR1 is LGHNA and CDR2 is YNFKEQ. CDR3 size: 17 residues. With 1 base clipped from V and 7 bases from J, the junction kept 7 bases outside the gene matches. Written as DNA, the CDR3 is TGTGCCAGCAGCCAAGGAGGACTAGCGGGAGAAGAGAATGAGCAGTTCTTC. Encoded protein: CASSQGGLAGEENEQFF.

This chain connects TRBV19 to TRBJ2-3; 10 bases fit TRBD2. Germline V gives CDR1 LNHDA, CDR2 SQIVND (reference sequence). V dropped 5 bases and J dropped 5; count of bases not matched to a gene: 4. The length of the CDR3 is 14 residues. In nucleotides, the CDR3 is TGTGCCAGTAGTGTAGCGGGGGGCGAAGATACGCAGTATTTT. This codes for CASSVAGGEDTQYF.

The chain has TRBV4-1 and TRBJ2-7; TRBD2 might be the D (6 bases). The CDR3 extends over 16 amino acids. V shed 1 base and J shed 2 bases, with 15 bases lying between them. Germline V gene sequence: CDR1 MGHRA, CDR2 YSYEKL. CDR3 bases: TGCGCCAGCAGCCAAGGGCCCGGGGGTGCGCCCTACGAGCAGTACTTC. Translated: CASSQGPGGAPYEQYF.

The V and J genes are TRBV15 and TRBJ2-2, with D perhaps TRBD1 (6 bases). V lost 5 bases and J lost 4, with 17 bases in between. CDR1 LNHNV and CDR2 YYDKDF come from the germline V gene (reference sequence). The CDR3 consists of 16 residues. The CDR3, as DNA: TGTGCCACCAGCCACATTCCGGGACAAGGCACCGGGGAGCTGTTTTTT. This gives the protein CATSHIPGQGTGELFF.

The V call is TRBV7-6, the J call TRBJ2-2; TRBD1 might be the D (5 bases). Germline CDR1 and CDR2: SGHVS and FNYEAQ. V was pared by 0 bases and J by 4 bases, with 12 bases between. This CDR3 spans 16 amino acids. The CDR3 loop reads CASSLAQGHFTGELFF. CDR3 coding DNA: TGTGCCAGCAGCTTAGCGCAAGGACATTTCACCGGGGAGCTGTTTTTT. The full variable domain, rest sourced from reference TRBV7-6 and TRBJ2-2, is GAGVSQSPRYKVTKRGQDVALRCDPISGHVSLYWYRQALGQGPEFLTYFNYEAQQDKSGLPNDRFSAERPEGSISTLTIQRTEQRDSAMYRCASSLAQGHFTGELFFGEGSRLTVL.

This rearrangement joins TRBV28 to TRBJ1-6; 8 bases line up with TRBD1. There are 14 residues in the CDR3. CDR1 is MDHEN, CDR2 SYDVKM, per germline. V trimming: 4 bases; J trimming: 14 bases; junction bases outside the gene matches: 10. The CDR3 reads CASSSPGGRKALHF. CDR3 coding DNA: TGTGCCAGCAGTTCTCCAGGGGGCCGGAAGGCCCTCCACTTT.

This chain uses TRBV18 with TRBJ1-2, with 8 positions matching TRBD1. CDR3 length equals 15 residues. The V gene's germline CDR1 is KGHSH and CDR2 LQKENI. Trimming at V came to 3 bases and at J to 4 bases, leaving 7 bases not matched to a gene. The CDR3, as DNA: TGTGCCAGCTCACCTCTGGGACAGGAGACCTATGGCTACACCTTC. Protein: CASSPLGQETYGYTF. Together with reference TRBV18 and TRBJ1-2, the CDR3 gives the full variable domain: NAGVMQNPRHLVRRRGQEARLRCSPMKGHSHVYWYRQLPEEGLKFMVYLQKENIIDESGMPKERFSAEFPKEGPSILRIQQVVRGDSAAYFCASSPLGQETYGYTFGSGTRLTVV.

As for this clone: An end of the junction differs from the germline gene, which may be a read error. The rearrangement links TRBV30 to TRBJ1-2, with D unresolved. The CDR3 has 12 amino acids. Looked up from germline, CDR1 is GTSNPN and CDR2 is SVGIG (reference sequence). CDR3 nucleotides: TGTGCCTGGCTAGGAAGAGGGATGCTTCTCCACTTC. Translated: CAWLGRGMLLHF.

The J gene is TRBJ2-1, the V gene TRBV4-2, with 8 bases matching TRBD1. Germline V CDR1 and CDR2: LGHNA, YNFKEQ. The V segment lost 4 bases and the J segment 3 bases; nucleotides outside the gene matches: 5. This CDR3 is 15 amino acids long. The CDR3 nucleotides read TGTGCCAGCAGCCGTGGGGACAGGTACTACAATGAGCAGTTCTTC. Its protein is CASSRGDRYYNEQFF.

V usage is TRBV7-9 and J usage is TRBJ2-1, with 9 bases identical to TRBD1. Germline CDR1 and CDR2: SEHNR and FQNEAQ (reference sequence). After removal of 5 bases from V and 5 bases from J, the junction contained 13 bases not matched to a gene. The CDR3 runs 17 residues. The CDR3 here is CASSRPLGDRVDNEQFF. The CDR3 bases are TGTGCCAGCAGCAGACCTTTGGGGGACAGGGTCGACAATGAGCAGTTCTTC.

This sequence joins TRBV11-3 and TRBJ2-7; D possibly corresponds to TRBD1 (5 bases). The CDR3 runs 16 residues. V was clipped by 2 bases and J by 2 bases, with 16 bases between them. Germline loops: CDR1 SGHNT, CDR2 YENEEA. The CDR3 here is CASSLFRDDPTYEQYF. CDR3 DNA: TGTGCCAGCAGCTTATTCAGGGATGATCCTACCTACGAGCAGTACTTC.

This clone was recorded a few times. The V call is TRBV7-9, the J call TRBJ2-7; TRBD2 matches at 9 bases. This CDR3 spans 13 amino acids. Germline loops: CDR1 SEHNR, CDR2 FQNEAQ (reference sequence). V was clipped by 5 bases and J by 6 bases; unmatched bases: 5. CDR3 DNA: TGTGCCAGCAGCCGGACTAGCGACTTCGAGCAGTACTTC. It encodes CASSRTSDFEQYF. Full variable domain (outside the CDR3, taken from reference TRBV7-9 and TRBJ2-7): DTGVSQNPRHKITKRGQNVTFRCDPISEHNRLYWYRQTLGQGPEFLTYFQNEAQLEKSRLLSDRFSAERPKGSFSTLEIQRTEQGDSAMYLCASSRTSDFEQYFGPGTRLTVT.

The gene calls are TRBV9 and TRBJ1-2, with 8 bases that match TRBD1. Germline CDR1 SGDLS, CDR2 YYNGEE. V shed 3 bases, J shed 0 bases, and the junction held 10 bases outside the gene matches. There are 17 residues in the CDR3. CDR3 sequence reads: CASSGDRGSSANYGYTF. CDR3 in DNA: TGTGCCAGCAGCGGTGACAGGGGAAGTTCTGCTAACTATGGCTACACCTTC. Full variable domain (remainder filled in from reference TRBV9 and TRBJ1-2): DSGVTQTPKHLITATGQRVTLRCSPRSGDLSVYWYQQSLDQGLQFLIQYYNGEERAKGNILERFSAQQFPDLHSELNLSSLELGDSALYFCASSGDRGSSANYGYTFGSGTRLTVV.

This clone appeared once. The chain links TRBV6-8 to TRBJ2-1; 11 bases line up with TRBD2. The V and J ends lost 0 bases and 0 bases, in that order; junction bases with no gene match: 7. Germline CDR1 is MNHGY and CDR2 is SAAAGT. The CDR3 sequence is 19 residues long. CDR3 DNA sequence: TGTGCCAGCAGTTACTCGACTAGCGGGGAACATAGCTCCTACAATGAGCAGTTCTTC. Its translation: CASSYSTSGEHSSYNEQFF.

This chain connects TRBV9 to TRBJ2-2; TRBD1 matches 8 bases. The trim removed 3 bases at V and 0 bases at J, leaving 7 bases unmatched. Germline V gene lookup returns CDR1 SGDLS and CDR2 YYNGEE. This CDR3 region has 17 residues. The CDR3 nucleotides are TGTGCCAGCAGCGGTGCCGGGACAGGATCGAACACCGGGGAGCTGTTTTTT. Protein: CASSGAGTGSNTGELFF.

In DNA form, the CDR3 reads TGTGCTAGTGGCCTACCACCGGGACAGGGGTCCTACGAGCAGTACTTC. Protein product: CASGLPPGQGSYEQYF. The genes are TRBV12-5 and TRBJ2-7, with 10 nucleotides matching TRBD1. The CDR3 length is 16 residues. In germline, CDR1 is LGHNT, CDR2 FRNRAP. Trimming removed 6 bases from V and 1 base from J; junction bases left unmatched: 9.

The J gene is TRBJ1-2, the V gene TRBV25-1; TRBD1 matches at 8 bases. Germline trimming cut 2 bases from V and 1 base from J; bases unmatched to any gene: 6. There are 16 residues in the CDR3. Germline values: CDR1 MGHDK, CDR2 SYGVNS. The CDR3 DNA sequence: TGTGCCAGCAGTGAAGATTCAGGGGGCCGTAACTATGGCTACACCTTC. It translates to CASSEDSGGRNYGYTF.